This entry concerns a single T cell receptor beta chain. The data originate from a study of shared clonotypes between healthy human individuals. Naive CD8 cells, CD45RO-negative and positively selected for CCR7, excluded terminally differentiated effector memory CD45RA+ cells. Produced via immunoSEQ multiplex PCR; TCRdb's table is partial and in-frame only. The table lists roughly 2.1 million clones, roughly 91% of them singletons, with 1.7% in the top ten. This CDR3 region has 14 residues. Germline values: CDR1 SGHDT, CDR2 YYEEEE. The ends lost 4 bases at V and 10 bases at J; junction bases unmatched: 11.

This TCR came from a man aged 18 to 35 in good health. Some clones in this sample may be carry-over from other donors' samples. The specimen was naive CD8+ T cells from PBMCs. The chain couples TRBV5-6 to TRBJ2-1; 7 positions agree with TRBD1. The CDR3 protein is CASSPTGDPREQFF. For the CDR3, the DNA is TGTGCCAGCAGCCCCACAGGGGACCCAAGGGAGCAGTTCTTC. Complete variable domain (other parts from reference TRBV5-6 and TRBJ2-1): DAGVTQSPTHLIKTRGQQVTLRCSPKSGHDTVSWYQQALGQGPQFIFQYYEEEERQRGNFPDRFSGHQFPNYSSELNVNALLLGDSALYLCASSPTGDPREQFFGPGTRLTVL.